This T cell receptor beta chain appears in the sequencing data of a study of CD8+CD57+ T cells in acquired aplastic anemia. Genomic DNA provided the template from which TCR beta VDJ and CDR3 profiles were obtained. TCRdb re-analysed the reads in MiXCR, keeping a single row per CDR3 protein. The data show around 250,000 distinct CDR3 sequences, about 56% seen once. This clonotype was counted many times. The V and J ends lost 7 bases and 9 bases respectively, with 11 bases between them. The germline CDR1 and CDR2 sequences are SGHVS and FQNEAQ. CDR3 length: 11 residues. The V call is TRBV7-8, the J call TRBJ2-3; D gene uncertain. The source is a human donor with severe aplastic anemia or a healthy control (not recorded which). The sample comprised sorted CD4+, CD8+, or CD8+CD57+ T cells (not recorded which) from PBMCs. As DNA, the CDR3 is TGTGCCAGCACCCTTTTAACGACGCAGTATTTT. This gives the protein CASTLLTTQYF.